This is a list of T cell receptor beta chains from one sample in a study of blood T cell repertoires in COVID-19. The protocol was immunoSEQ multiplex PCR, while the TCRdb copy is restricted to in-frame clones and leaves out a portion. This sample has around 150,000 clones, with approximately 80% found just once. Sample: peripheral blood. These TCRs come from a man between 60 and 70 years old with acute or convalescent COVID-19. CDR3s include the opening cysteine and the closing phenylalanine or tryptophan. D genes are given only for firm matches. Only some rows state a clone size, as once, few, many or a class for expanded clones.

D gene,clone size,J gene,V gene,CDR3 protein,CDR3 DNA
.,.,TRBJ1-3,TRBV5-6,CASTLTGSSGNTIYF,TGTGCCAGCACCTTAACGGGATCCTCTGGAAACACCATATATTTT
TRBD1,.,TRBJ1-3,TRBV6-5,CASTSWTGPGNTIYF,TGTGCCAGCACTAGTTGGACAGGGCCCGGAAACACCATATATTTT
.,once,TRBJ2-1,TRBV25-1,CASSLPSSYNEQFF,TGTGCCAGCAGTTTGCCGAGCTCCTACAATGAGCAGTTCTTC
.,.,TRBJ2-5,TRBV21-1,CASSVKGEQYQETQYF,TGTGCCAGCAGCGTAAAGGGGGAACAGTACCAAGAGACCCAGTACTTC
TRBD2,.,TRBJ2-4,TRBV11-3,CASSSGGKLKNIQYF,TGTGCCAGCAGCAGCGGGGGGAAACTTAAAAACATTCAGTACTTC
TRBD2,once,TRBJ2-1,TRBV7-2,CASSHFLSGTYNEQFF,TGTGCCAGCAGCCACTTCCTTAGCGGGACCTACAATGAGCAGTTCTTC
.,.,TRBJ1-6,TRBV7-2,CASSLDKGLGSPLHF,TGTGCCAGCAGCTTAGATAAGGGACTAGGTTCACCCCTCCACTTT
.,.,TRBJ2-3,TRBV2,CASTTGPYTDTQYF,TGTGCCAGCACAACTGGGCCGTACACAGATACGCAGTATTTT
TRBD1,.,TRBJ1-1,TRBV29-1,CSGQGVNTEAFF,TGCAGCGGACAGGGGGTCAACACTGAAGCTTTCTTT
TRBD1,.,TRBJ1-1,TRBV5-5,CASSRNRGTEAFF,TGTGCCAGCAGCCGCAACAGGGGCACTGAAGCTTTCTTT
TRBD1,few,TRBJ2-1,TRBV27,CASSSRTGMNEQFF,TGTGCCAGCAGTTCACGGACAGGGATGAATGAGCAGTTCTTC
.,.,TRBJ1-3,TRBV12-3/TRBV12-4,CASSFPGGNTIYF,TGTGCCAGCAGTTTTCCGGGGGGAAACACCATATATTTT
TRBD1,.,TRBJ1-2,TRBV19,CASTPDRDTGYTF,TGTGCCAGTACCCCTGACAGGGACACTGGCTACACCTTC
TRBD1,.,TRBJ2-7,TRBV7-9,CASSPRQGQWEQYF,TGTGCCAGCAGCCCCCGACAGGGTCAGTGGGAGCAGTACTTC
.,.,TRBJ2-7,TRBV9,CASSPTTGTDMYEQYF,TGTGCCAGCAGCCCAACGACAGGCACGGACATGTACGAGCAGTACTTC
.,few,TRBJ1-5,TRBV2,CASEQGYSNQPQHF,TGTGCCAGCGAGCAGGGGTATAGCAATCAGCCCCAGCATTTT
.,.,TRBJ2-7,TRBV7-2,CASSPDRGSYEQYF,TGTGCCAGCAGCCCGGACAGAGGCTCCTACGAGCAGTACTTC
.,many,TRBJ1-6,TRBV9,CASSVAGVGNSPLHF,TGTGCCAGCAGCGTAGCAGGGGTAGGGAATTCACCCCTCCACTTT
.,.,TRBJ1-2,TRBV11-2,CASSWSDTNYGYTF,TGTGCCAGCAGCTGGTCCGACACTAACTATGGCTACACCTTC
.,.,TRBJ2-7,TRBV19,CASSITGPAGEQYF,TGTGCCAGTAGTATCACGGGGCCGGCGGGGGAGCAGTACTTC
TRBD1,.,TRBJ2-7,TRBV28,CASSSLFPTGYNEQYF,TGTGCCAGCAGTAGCCTCTTTCCGACAGGGTACAACGAGCAGTACTTC
.,.,TRBJ1-1,TRBV6-4,CASRNSDRNTEAFF,TGTGCCAGCCGGAACAGTGACAGGAACACTGAAGCTTTCTTT
TRBD1,.,TRBJ2-1,TRBV7-3,CASSFFGTGYNEQFF,TGTGCCAGCAGCTTTTTCGGGACAGGGTACAATGAGCAGTTCTTC
TRBD1,.,TRBJ1-1,TRBV19,CAIRTGTNTEAFF,TGTGCCATTAGGACAGGTACGAACACTGAAGCTTTCTTT
TRBD1,.,TRBJ1-2,TRBV30,CAWHRGRYNYGYTF,TGTGCCTGGCACAGGGGCAGGTACAACTATGGCTACACCTTC
TRBD2,.,TRBJ2-6,TRBV19,CASAYRGGSGANVLTF,TGTGCCAGTGCCTACCGGGGGGGATCCGGGGCCAACGTCCTGACTTTC
TRBD2,once,TRBJ2-7,TRBV7-3,CASSLAIPGGPWEQYF,TGTGCCAGCAGCTTAGCGATCCCGGGGGGGCCGTGGGAGCAGTACTTC
TRBD1,.,TRBJ1-4,TRBV30,CAWSELTGKKGEKLFF,TGTGCCTGGAGCGAATTGACAGGGAAGAAGGGTGAAAAACTGTTTTTT
TRBD2,.,TRBJ2-3,TRBV5-1,CASSPYRGGTDTQYF,TGCGCCAGCAGCCCTTACCGGGGGGGCACAGATACGCAGTATTTT
TRBD1,.,TRBJ2-5,TRBV7-2,CASRPGDRGETQYF,TGTGCCAGCAGGCCGGGGGACAGGGGTGAGACCCAGTACTTC
.,few,TRBJ1-2,TRBV10-3,CAISDKGDDGYTF,TGTGCCATCAGTGATAAAGGGGATGACGGCTACACCTTC
.,once,TRBJ1-5,TRBV2,CASSEGRYQPQHF,TGTGCCAGCAGTGAAGGTCGGTATCAGCCCCAGCATTTT
.,.,TRBJ1-1,TRBV24-1,CATSEGGTEAFF,TGTGCCACCAGTGAAGGGGGCACTGAAGCTTTCTTT
.,few,TRBJ2-3,TRBV3-1/TRBV3-2,CASSQGLVGADTQYF,TGTGCCAGCAGCCAAGGACTAGTTGGGGCAGATACGCAGTATTTT
.,.,TRBJ2-1,TRBV5-6,CASSFPADNEQFF,TGTGCCAGCAGCTTCCCCGCAGACAATGAGCAGTTCTTC
.,.,TRBJ2-7,TRBV5-1,CASSLVAGQNYEQYF,TGCGCCAGCAGCTTGGTGGCGGGCCAAAACTACGAGCAGTACTTC
.,.,TRBJ2-6,TRBV6-5,CASRGGSGANVLTF,TGTGCCAGCAGGGGGGGCTCTGGGGCCAACGTCCTGACTTTC
.,.,TRBJ2-3,TRBV19,CASSISGTDTQYF,TGTGCCAGTAGTATAAGCGGCACAGATACGCAGTATTTT
.,.,TRBJ2-2,TRBV11-2,CASSRDGGVGGELFF,TGTGCCAGCAGTAGGGACGGGGGTGTCGGCGGGGAGCTGTTTTTT
.,.,TRBJ2-2,TRBV9,CASSVPGEDTGELFF,TGTGCCAGCAGCGTACCCGGGGAGGACACCGGGGAGCTGTTTTTT
.,.,TRBJ1-2,TRBV9,CASKSLSEATYGYTF,TGTGCCAGCAAGTCACTCTCGGAAGCGACCTATGGCTACACCTTC
.,.,TRBJ1-1,TRBV5-1,CASSLGRARDTEAFF,TGCGCCAGCAGCTTGGGCAGGGCTAGGGACACTGAAGCTTTCTTT
TRBD2,.,TRBJ2-3,TRBV6-2/TRBV6-3,CASSPVAGGPGDTQYF,TGTGCCAGCAGCCCCGTGGCGGGGGGGCCCGGAGATACGCAGTATTTT
TRBD1,.,TRBJ1-4,TRBV3-1/TRBV3-2,CASSQDGRQGDEKLFF,TGTGCCAGCAGCCAAGATGGTCGGCAGGGGGATGAAAAACTGTTTTTT
.,many,TRBJ1-2,TRBV19,CASRSRQNYGYTF,TGTGCCAGTAGGTCGCGGCAGAACTATGGCTACACCTTC
TRBD1,.,TRBJ1-2,TRBV19,CASSDRAFDGYTF,TGTGCCAGTTCCGACAGGGCGTTTGATGGCTACACCTTC
.,.,TRBJ1-2,TRBV2,CASRQANYGYTF,TGTGCCAGCAGACAGGCGAACTATGGCTACACCTTC
TRBD2,.,TRBJ2-7,TRBV10-2,CASSGTSGGTREQYF,TGCGCCAGCAGTGGTACTAGCGGGGGGACGAGGGAGCAGTACTTC
.,.,TRBJ1-3,TRBV6-2/TRBV6-3,CASSIGRSGLSGNTIYF,TGTGCCAGCAGTATCGGTAGATCGGGACTCTCTGGAAACACCATATATTTT
.,.,TRBJ1-6,TRBV5-1,CASSLRGDENSPLHF,TGCGCCAGCAGCTTGCGCGGGGATGAGAATTCACCCCTCCACTTT
TRBD1,.,TRBJ2-7,TRBV18,CASSPQGASGEQYF,TGTGCCAGCTCACCACAGGGGGCAAGCGGCGAGCAGTACTTC
TRBD1,.,TRBJ1-5,TRBV19,CASDRGLAIYQPQHF,TGTGCCAGTGACAGGGGGTTAGCTATTTATCAGCCCCAGCATTTT
.,few,TRBJ1-5,TRBV19,CASSIAGDQPQHF,TGTGCCAGTAGTATAGCAGGGGATCAGCCCCAGCATTTT
.,.,TRBJ2-1,TRBV5-1,CASSFGLEVDEQFF,TGCGCCAGCAGCTTCGGACTCGAGGTGGATGAGCAGTTCTTC
.,.,TRBJ1-2,TRBV3-1/TRBV3-2,CASSQDRRGAYGYTF,TGTGCCAGCAGCCAAGATCGACGGGGGGCATATGGCTACACCTTC
.,once,TRBJ2-7,TRBV5-4,CASSLGTTVSYEQYF,TGTGCCAGCAGCTTAGGGACAACTGTCTCCTACGAGCAGTACTTC
TRBD1,.,TRBJ2-7,TRBV4-1,CASSQAPGQGAYEQYF,TGCGCCAGCAGCCAAGCCCCCGGACAGGGAGCCTACGAGCAGTACTTC
TRBD1,.,TRBJ1-1,TRBV7-8,CASSFVQGAAFF,TGTGCCAGCAGCTTCGTACAGGGGGCGGCTTTCTTT
.,.,TRBJ2-6,TRBV5-1,CASRLSFASGANVLTF,TGCGCCAGCAGACTGTCGTTCGCTTCTGGGGCCAACGTCCTGACTTTC
.,.,TRBJ2-5,TRBV14,CASSHGLGFQETQYF,TGTGCCAGCAGCCACGGACTCGGCTTCCAAGAGACCCAGTACTTC